One and the same sample provided the 30 T cell receptor beta chains below, sequenced in a study of blood T cell repertoires in COVID-19. TCRdb keeps only in-frame clones here, not all; method: immunoSEQ multiplex PCR. The sample yields about 140,000 clones, 80% to 90% seen once. The specimen was peripheral blood. These receptors originate from an older woman with active COVID-19.

The V gene is TRBV9, the J gene TRBJ2-5; 7 bases align to TRBD2. The CDR3 covers 13 residues. With 0 bases clipped from V and 5 bases from J, the junction kept 1 base outside the gene matches. Germline-derived CDR1 and CDR2 are SGDLS and YYNGEE. In nucleotides, the CDR3 is TGTGCCAGCAGCGTAGTTAGCGGGGAGACCCAGTACTTC. It specifies CASSVVSGETQYF.

The genes are TRBV19 and TRBJ1-1, with D uncertain. Germline V gives CDR1 LNHDA, CDR2 SQIVND (reference sequence). The CDR3 totals 14 residues. The V end lost 8 bases, the J end lost 4 bases, and 17 bases lay between the germline ends. CDR3 region: CASGIGGPVTEAFF. The CDR3 DNA follows: TGTGCCAGTGGCATCGGAGGGCCCGTCACTGAAGCTTTCTTT.

The rearrangement uses TRBV9 and TRBJ2-1, with TRBD2 matching over 12 bases. This CDR3 region has 16 residues. Germline V gene lookup returns CDR1 SGDLS and CDR2 YYNGEE. The junction had 11 bases not matched to a gene; V was cut back by 7 bases and J by 6 bases. Here the CDR3 reads CASGTSGSLAVNEQFF. CDR3 bases: TGTGCCAGCGGGACTAGCGGGTCCCTAGCCGTCAATGAGCAGTTCTTC.

V usage is TRBV4-3 and J usage is TRBJ1-1; D is uncertain. The CDR3 is 16 residues long. CDR1 and CDR2 from the germline V gene are LGHNA and YSLEER. V was pared by 4 bases and J by 2 bases, with 17 bases between. CDR3 DNA: TGCGCCAGCAGCCCAGCGGTGGGTGAATACAACACTGAAGCTTTCTTT. Translating gives CASSPAVGEYNTEAFF.

CDR3 nucleotides: TGTGCCAGCAGCTTAGGCGGGGGGGCTCAGGAGACCCAGTACTTC. Protein sequence: CASSLGGGAQETQYF. The chain combines TRBV7-9 with TRBJ2-5; 9 bases line up with TRBD2. The germline V gene has CDR1 SEHNR and CDR2 FQNEAQ (reference sequence). Trimming cost V 1 base and J 5 bases; bases outside gene matches: 5. This CDR3 spans 15 amino acids.

V is TRBV4-1 and J is TRBJ1-5, with D perhaps TRBD1 (6 bases). The CDR3 length is 15 residues. The V gene's germline CDR1 is MGHRA and CDR2 YSYEKL. V dropped 0 bases and J dropped 7 bases, with 13 bases sitting between them. DNA for the CDR3: TGCGCCAGCAGCCAAGACAGGGGATCGGGGCAGCCCCAGCATTTT. Protein: CASSQDRGSGQPQHF.

V and J are TRBV3-1 (or the pseudogene TRBV3-2) and TRBJ2-3; TRBD2 matches at 13 bases. The V gene end was trimmed by 2 bases and the J gene end by 3 bases; junction bases not matched to a gene: 5. The CDR3 runs 17 residues. CDR1 is LGHDT, CDR2 YNNKEL, per germline (reference sequence). CDR3 sequence reads: CASSQLGTSGMTDTQYF. DNA of the CDR3: TGTGCCAGCAGCCAACTCGGGACTAGCGGGATGACAGATACGCAGTATTTT.

This sequence joins TRBV28 and TRBJ2-7; 11 nucleotides align to TRBD2. V dropped 8 bases and J dropped 3; count of bases not matched to a gene: 18. Per germline, CDR1 MDHEN and CDR2 SYDVKM. CDR3 length: 18 amino acids. Written as DNA, the CDR3 is TGTGCCAGCGGGGGTTCCGGGACTAGCGGAAGAACGGTCTACGAGCAGTACTTC. Residues: CASGGSGTSGRTVYEQYF.

V gene TRBV7-2 combines with J gene TRBJ2-1; TRBD2 matches 8 bases. J was trimmed by 6 bases and V by 1 base; bases with no gene match: 11. Germline V CDR1 and CDR2: SGHTA, FQGNSA. The CDR3 runs to 17 residues. DNA of the CDR3: TGTGCCAGCAGCTTAGGGGGGAGCGGGAGTTTAGGCAATGAGCAGTTCTTC. It encodes CASSLGGSGSLGNEQFF.

The CDR3 loop is CASSSIWTGTSNSPLHF. In DNA form, the CDR3 reads TGTGCCAGCAGTTCAATATGGACAGGAACCTCTAATTCACCCCTCCACTTT. The chain has TRBV28 and TRBJ1-6; 7 bases fit TRBD1. The CDR3 contains 17 residues. In germline, CDR1 is MDHEN, CDR2 SYDVKM. Trimming took 4 bases from V and 6 from J; bases not matched to a gene: 12.

This chain connects TRBV3-1 (or the pseudogene TRBV3-2) to TRBJ2-2; D unclear. CDR3 length: 15 residues. Trimming took 0 bases from V and 3 from J, leaving 8 bases between them. From germline, CDR1 is LGHDT and CDR2 YNNKEL (reference sequence). The CDR3, as DNA: TGTGCCAGCAGCCAAGACCTGATAGACACCGGGGAGCTGTTTTTT. Its translation is CASSQDLIDTGELFF.

The chain joins TRBV5-1 to TRBJ2-5, with 7 bases matching TRBD1. This CDR3 contains 16 residues. Germline assignment: CDR1 SGHRS and CDR2 YFSETQ. With 2 bases clipped from V and 0 bases from J, the junction kept 7 bases outside the gene matches. CDR3 sequence reads: CASSLLKTGNQETQYF. Written as DNA, the CDR3 is TGCGCCAGCAGCTTACTAAAGACAGGGAACCAAGAGACCCAGTACTTC.

The chain joins TRBV5-4 to TRBJ1-5, with 8 bases matching TRBD1. The CDR3 spans 14 residues. Germline CDR1 is SGHNT and CDR2 is YYREEE (reference sequence). The junction had 2 bases not matched to a gene; V was cut back by 4 bases and J by 2 bases. CDR3 sequence reads: CASSADRGNQPQHF. In nucleotides, the CDR3 is TGTGCCAGCAGCGCGGACAGGGGCAATCAGCCCCAGCATTTT.

The chain joins TRBV18 to TRBJ1-2; tentatively, D is TRBD1 (6 bases). The length of the CDR3 is 14 residues. Per the germline V gene, CDR1 is KGHSH and CDR2 is LQKENI. Trimming removed 2 bases from V and 5 bases from J, with 12 bases in between. Here the CDR3 DNA reads TGTGCCAGCTCACCATTTGACAGGTTATATGGCTACACCTTC. Residues: CASSPFDRLYGYTF.

The chain carries TRBV12-3 or TRBV12-4 and TRBJ2-5, with 7 nucleotides matching TRBD1. This CDR3 contains 12 residues. Trimming took 6 bases from V and 6 from J; bases not matched to a gene: 4. The CDR3: CASRSGGKTQYF. DNA of the CDR3: TGTGCCAGCAGATCAGGGGGAAAGACCCAGTACTTC.

V usage is TRBV15 and J usage is TRBJ2-7; D gene ambiguous. V was shortened by 0 bases and J by 2 bases, with 11 bases between the two germline ends. This CDR3 region has 15 residues. CDR1 LNHNV and CDR2 YYDKDF come from the germline V gene (reference sequence). The DNA of the CDR3 is TGTGCCACCAGCAGAGATAACAGTCCCACCTACGAGCAGTACTTC. It translates to CATSRDNSPTYEQYF.

The chain joins TRBV28 to TRBJ2-7, with TRBD1 as a possible D gene (5 bases). This CDR3 spans 17 amino acids. Trimming took off 2 bases at V and 2 bases at J, with 19 bases between the two ends. The V gene's germline CDR1 is MDHEN and CDR2 SYDVKM. CDR3 nucleotide sequence: TGTGCCAGCAGTTTACCGCCCGACAGATACAAACCCTACGAGCAGTACTTC. It translates to CASSLPPDRYKPYEQYF.

The rearrangement uses TRBV9 and TRBJ2-3; 7 bases align to TRBD2. Germline CDR1 is SGDLS and CDR2 is YYNGEE. Germline trimming cut 4 bases from V and 1 base from J; bases unmatched to any gene: 6. CDR3 size: 15 residues. The CDR3 DNA follows: TGTGCCAGCAGCCCCCTAACTAGCGGCACAGATACGCAGTATTTT. Translated, it gives CASSPLTSGTDTQYF.

In its sample, this clone was seen once. The V gene is TRBV6-2 or TRBV6-3, the J gene TRBJ1-1; the D gene is possibly TRBD1 (5 bases). CDR3 length: 17 amino acids. Trimming left V 6 bases short and J 1 base short, with 21 bases between. Per germline, CDR1 MNHEY and CDR2 SVGEGT. CDR3 region: CASSPHTGGSKNTEAFF. CDR3 bases: TGTGCCAGCAGCCCCCACACGGGGGGGAGTAAGAACACTGAAGCTTTCTTT.

This clone has more than one count but fewer than ten. This rearrangement joins TRBV6-6 to TRBJ1-5, with 9 bases lining up with TRBD1. CDR3 length: 14 amino acids. V dropped 2 bases and J dropped 6; count of bases not matched to a gene: 2. Germline-derived CDR1 and CDR2 are MNHNY and SVGAGI (reference sequence). CDR3 DNA: TGTGCCAGCAGTTACGGGACAGGGACTCAGCCCCAGCATTTT. The encoded protein is CASSYGTGTQPQHF.

This chain connects TRBV7-6 to TRBJ1-6, with D possibly TRBD1 on 5 matching bases. The CDR3 sequence is 16 residues long. Trimming stripped 7 bases from V and 2 bases from J, with 15 bases between. Germline CDR1 reads SGHVS; CDR2 reads FNYEAQ. The CDR3, as DNA: TGTGCCAGCACCCTCGGCCGGGGGACCTATAATTCACCCCTCCACTTT. Encoded protein: CASTLGRGTYNSPLHF.

V is TRBV11-1 and J is TRBJ2-2; the D gene is possibly TRBD1 (5 bases). Germline V gives CDR1 SGHAT, CDR2 FQDESV (reference sequence). Trimming shortened V by 2 bases and J by 0 bases, and 7 bases separated the two germline ends. The CDR3 sequence is 15 residues long. For the CDR3, the DNA is TGTGCCAGCAGCTTAAGCAGGGCGAACACCGGGGAGCTGTTTTTT. Residues: CASSLSRANTGELFF.

The chain uses TRBV5-1 and TRBJ2-7; tentative D call: TRBD2 (5 bases). CDR3 length: 13 amino acids. The V gene's germline CDR1 is SGHRS and CDR2 YFSETQ. Trimming removed 4 bases at V and 3 bases at J, with 11 bases between. CDR3 sequence: CASSPGIRYEQYF. The DNA for the CDR3 is TGCGCCAGCAGCCCCGGGATTCGCTACGAGCAGTACTTC. The variable domain in full, completed from reference TRBV5-1 and TRBJ2-7, reads KAGVTQTPRYLIKTRGQQVTLSCSPISGHRSVSWYQQTPGQGLQFLFEYFSETQRNKGNFPGRFSGRQFSNSRSEMNVSTLELGDSALYLCASSPGIRYEQYFGPGTRLTVT.

The rearrangement links TRBV3-1 (or the pseudogene TRBV3-2) to TRBJ2-1; 9 nucleotides agree with TRBD2. Trimming cost V 0 bases and J 0 bases; bases outside gene matches: 0. The CDR3 has 16 residues. Germline-derived CDR1 and CDR2 are LGHDT and YNNKEL (reference sequence). The CDR3 sequence: CASSQDSGSSYNEQFF. The CDR3 DNA sequence: TGTGCCAGCAGCCAAGATAGCGGGAGCTCCTACAATGAGCAGTTCTTC.

V usage is TRBV2 and J usage is TRBJ2-7; 9 bases fit TRBD1. This CDR3 comprises 16 residues. From germline, CDR1 is SNHLY and CDR2 FYNNEI. V lost 4 bases, J lost 5 bases, and 12 bases stayed unmatched. The CDR3, as DNA: TGTGCCAGCAGTGCCTCCTCAGGGACAGGGAAGCACGAGCAGTACTTC. Protein product: CASSASSGTGKHEQYF. The full variable domain, completed using reference TRBV2 and TRBJ2-7, is EPEVTQTPSHQVTQMGQEVILRCVPISNHLYFYWYRQILGQKVEFLVSFYNNEISEKSEIFDDQFSVERPDGSNFTLKIRSTKLEDSAMYFCASSASSGTGKHEQYFGPGTRLTVT.

The chain links TRBV15 to TRBJ2-2; 8 bases are shared with TRBD2. Germline values: CDR1 LNHNV, CDR2 YYDKDF (reference sequence). The CDR3 has 16 residues. V gave up 3 bases and J gave up 0 bases; unmatched junction bases: 3. CDR3 bases: TGTGCCACCAGCAGGGTAGCGGGATCGAACACCGGGGAGCTGTTTTTT. It is translated as CATSRVAGSNTGELFF.

Notes on this clone: This same CDR3 is encoded by further DNA sequences in the sample. The chain employs TRBV7-2 and TRBJ2-3; 16 bases fit TRBD2. Germline V gene sequence: CDR1 SGHTA, CDR2 FQGNSA. The CDR3 has 16 residues. V shed 3 bases, J shed 6 bases, and the junction held 3 bases outside the gene matches. The DNA for the CDR3 is TGTGCCAGCAGCTTGGGGACTAGCGGGAGGGCGGATACGCAGTATTTT. Translated: CASSLGTSGRADTQYF.

The V call is TRBV7-9, the J call TRBJ2-5; 11 positions match TRBD2. Germline CDR1 SEHNR, CDR2 FQNEAQ (reference sequence). J lost 5 bases, V lost 5 bases, and 7 bases had no gene match. The CDR3 runs 15 residues. The CDR3 DNA reads as TGTGCCAGCAGCGGAGTAGCGGGAGGGCCGGAGACCCAGTACTTC. Translating it yields CASSGVAGGPETQYF.

This chain connects TRBV7-2 to TRBJ1-2; D gene unclear. This CDR3 contains 16 residues. V dropped 1 base and J dropped 0 bases, with 12 bases sitting between them. Germline assignment: CDR1 SGHTA and CDR2 FQGNSA. The CDR3 loop is CASSLGPLEANYGYTF. The DNA of the CDR3 is TGTGCCAGCAGCTTAGGCCCCTTAGAGGCTAACTATGGCTACACCTTC.

V and J are TRBV5-4 and TRBJ1-6, with D perhaps TRBD1 (6 bases). CDR1 SGHNT and CDR2 YYREEE come from the germline V gene (reference sequence). The CDR3 covers 16 residues. V dropped 5 bases and J dropped 1 base, with 13 bases sitting between them. The chain's CDR3 is CASRDSRSSYNSPLHF. CDR3 nucleotide sequence: TGTGCCAGCAGGGACAGTAGGTCATCCTATAATTCACCCCTCCACTTT.